Listed here are 10 T cell receptor beta chains from one sample, sequenced in a study of cytomegalovirus exposure and HLA in healthy donors (dated 2017 in TCRdb). Libraries were constructed by the immunoSEQ multiplex PCR assay. TCRdb carries this immuneACCESS record with in-frame sequences only. Its versions omit some clonotypes, under half of them owing to an unresolved V gene in the studies checked, with the rest unexplained. For this sample there are 200,000 to 300,000 clones; less than 90% appear just once. The ten largest clones add up to 12% of the sample. Source material: PBMCs. The receptors come from a man in his late teens or twenties in good health and CMV-seropositive.

The chain carries TRBV27 and TRBJ2-5; a possible D gene is TRBD2 (6 bases). Between the trimmed V and J ends, which lost 5 bases and 5 bases, there was a span of 21 bases. This CDR3 has 16 amino acids. The germline CDR1 and CDR2 sequences are MNHEY and SMNVEV (reference sequence). The CDR3 region is CASSVDNPEGVETQYF. The CDR3 DNA is TGTGCCAGCAGTGTAGACAACCCGGAGGGCGTGGAGACCCAGTACTTC.

The V and J genes are TRBV7-2 and TRBJ1-1; no reliable D call. The CDR3 covers 15 residues. Germline lookup yields CDR1 SGHTA and CDR2 FQGNSA. With 1 base removed from V and 2 bases from J, the gap between germline ends came to 11 bases. DNA for the CDR3: TGTGCCAGCAGCTTAGACGCGGCAGTAAACACTGAAGCTTTCTTT. This encodes CASSLDAAVNTEAFF.

This chain joins TRBV11-2 and TRBJ2-7, with D possibly matching TRBD2 (6 bases). CDR3 length equals 17 residues. V shed 1 base and J shed 3 bases, with 19 bases lying between them. The germline V gene has CDR1 SGHAT and CDR2 FQNNGV. The CDR3 sequence is CASSLGGDFESLYEQYF. DNA for the CDR3: TGTGCCAGCAGCTTAGGGGGGGATTTTGAATCCCTCTACGAGCAGTACTTC.

The J gene is TRBJ1-2, the V gene TRBV7-6, with D maybe TRBD1 (5 bases). This CDR3 has 17 amino acids. V was pared by 2 bases and J by 6 bases, with 22 bases between. Germline loops: CDR1 SGHVS, CDR2 FNYEAQ. This CDR3 is CASSLTGVGPAEDGYTF. The CDR3 region has the DNA TGTGCCAGCAGCTTAACAGGAGTAGGGCCAGCGGAGGATGGCTACACCTTC.

The chain is built from TRBV25-1 and TRBJ1-1, with 8 bases lining up with TRBD1. The ends lost 6 bases at V and 3 bases at J; junction bases unmatched: 6. Looked up from germline, CDR1 is MGHDK and CDR2 is SYGVNS. There are 14 residues in the CDR3. The CDR3 region is CASRETGVYTEAFF. CDR3 nucleotides: TGTGCCAGCAGGGAGACAGGGGTGTACACTGAAGCTTTCTTT.

This clone was seen once. The V call is TRBV6-4, the J call TRBJ2-2; D is undetermined. Germline-derived CDR1 and CDR2 are MRHNA and SNTAGT. The CDR3 has 15 residues. Trimming took off 4 bases at V and 2 bases at J, with 11 bases between the two ends. DNA of the CDR3: TGTGCCAGCAGTGTCGGGCAGGTAAACACCGGGGAGCTGTTTTTT. Translating it yields CASSVGQVNTGELFF.

The chain has TRBV9 and TRBJ1-2; 10 positions match TRBD1. The CDR3 sequence is 14 residues long. Germline loops: CDR1 SGDLS, CDR2 YYNGEE. J gave up 7 bases and V 0 bases, and 3 bases lay outside the gene matches. The CDR3 spells CASSVGTGGSGYTF. CDR3 bases: TGTGCCAGCAGCGTAGGGACAGGGGGATCTGGCTACACCTTC.

V usage is TRBV6-5 and J usage is TRBJ2-7; D not certain. The CDR3 runs to 16 residues. The germline V gene encodes CDR1 MNHEY and CDR2 SVGAGI. Deletions cut 0 bases from V and 6 bases from J, with 18 bases between. The CDR3 region has the DNA TGTGCCAGCAGTTACTCGATCTTTGGGGTTTGGGGCGAGCAGTACTTC. It codes for CASSYSIFGVWGEQYF.

This clone came up many times. This CDR3 is also generated by other DNA sequences in the sample. The chain links TRBV6-4 to TRBJ2-2; 7 nucleotides agree with TRBD2. The CDR3 consists of 14 residues. Germline V CDR1 and CDR2: MRHNA, SNTAGT. V lost 2 bases and J lost 3; bases outside the gene matches: 0. The CDR3 loop reads CASSDGRDTGELFF. In DNA, the CDR3 is TGTGCCAGCAGTGACGGGAGGGACACCGGGGAGCTGTTTTTT.

The chain combines TRBV9 with TRBJ2-2; 9 bases line up with TRBD1. V was pared by 3 bases and J by 6 bases, with 3 bases of the junction left unmatched. The germline V gene encodes CDR1 SGDLS and CDR2 YYNGEE. The CDR3 length is 14 residues. The CDR3 DNA reads as TGTGCCAGCAGCGCGACAGGGGGTGCCGGGGAGCTGTTTTTT. Amino acids: CASSATGGAGELFF.